This T cell receptor (beta chain) was sequenced during a study of STAT3 mutations in large granular lymphocyte leukemia. Study conclusions and caveats: In T-cell large granular lymphocyte leukemia, about half of patients showed multiple immunodominant subclonotypes.

Each sample's TCRbeta library yielded on average around 41,000 productive templates. Assay used: immunoSEQ multiplex PCR; TCRdb lists only in-frame clones, some missing. This sample carries around 13,000 clones, about 85% of them seen once, and the ten largest clones take just over 50%. For this clone: The antigen is unknown.

The sequenced material came from peripheral blood mononuclear cells. This TCR was recovered from a man aged 55 to 69 with T-cell large granular lymphocyte leukemia. Some clones in this sample may be carry-over from other donors' samples.

The CDR3 nucleotides are TGCGCCAGCAGCTTAGGGCAGGGGAATTCACCCCTCCACTTT. As protein: CASSLGQGNSPLHF. The V and J genes are TRBV5-1 and TRBJ1-6; the D gene is possibly TRBD1 (6 bases). CDR1 is SGHRS, CDR2 YFSETQ, per germline. Trimming removed 2 bases at V and 7 bases at J, with 10 bases between. This CDR3 comprises 14 residues. Variable domain in full (rest from reference TRBV5-1 and TRBJ1-6): KAGVTQTPRYLIKTRGQQVTLSCSPISGHRSVSWYQQTPGQGLQFLFEYFSETQRNKGNFPGRFSGRQFSNSRSEMNVSTLELGDSALYLCASSLGQGNSPLHFGNGTRLTVT.